This TCR beta chain was identified in a study of blood T cells in healthy people across ages. The use of a sample-barcoded 5' primer and a J-beta primer mix characterized a second PCR of roughly 6 to 11 cycles. TCRdb independently ran MiXCR on the 5' RACE reads; one entry per CDR3 protein. The sample records about 600,000 distinct CDR3 sequences, 47% being singletons. CDR1 SQVTM and CDR2 ANQGSEA come from the germline V gene. CDR3 length: 11 amino acids. V was cut by 6 bases and J by 4 bases, with 10 bases left in between. Isolated per sample were at least 6.5 million PBMCs. Sample: blood. The TCR sequence derives from an elderly man in good health. This rearrangement joins TRBV29-1 to TRBJ2-7; weak D call: TRBD1 (6 bases). The CDR3 DNA is TGCAGCGTGGACACAGGGTACGAGCAGTACTTC. This gives the protein CSVDTGYEQYF.